The entry that follows covers one T cell receptor (beta chain) sequence. TCRdb's table, derived via immunoSEQ multiplex PCR, lists solely in-frame clones and lacks some. The sample consists of about 140,000 clones, approximately 80% of them appearing once. Everyone who took part was roughly 18 to 100 years old, and they came from 24 US areas. Cohort placement rested on clinical history that participants reported themselves. This record belongs to a study of blood T cell repertoires in COVID-19. V was shortened by 5 bases and J by 0 bases, with 5 bases between the two germline ends. Looked up from germline, CDR1 is SGHTA and CDR2 is FQGNSA. The CDR3 is 13 residues long.

The specimen was PBMCs or T cells enriched from blood (not recorded which). The gene calls are TRBV7-2 and TRBJ1-3; D call uncertain. The TCR was taken from a man between 65 and 80 years old who had been exposed to COVID-19. CDR3 DNA sequence: TGTGCCAGCAGCCTTAGCTCTGGAAACACCATATATTTT. Translating gives CASSLSSGNTIYF.